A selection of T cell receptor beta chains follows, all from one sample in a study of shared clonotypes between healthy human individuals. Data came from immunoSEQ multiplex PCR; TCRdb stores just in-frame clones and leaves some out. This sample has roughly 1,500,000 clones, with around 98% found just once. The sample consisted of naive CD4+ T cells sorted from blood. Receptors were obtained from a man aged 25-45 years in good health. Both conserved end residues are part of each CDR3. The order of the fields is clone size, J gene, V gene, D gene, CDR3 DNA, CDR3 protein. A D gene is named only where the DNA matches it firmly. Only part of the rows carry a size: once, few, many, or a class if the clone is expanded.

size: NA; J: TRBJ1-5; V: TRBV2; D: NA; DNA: TGTGCCAGCAGTGTGGAGGTGGACAGCGTGCCCCAGCATTTT; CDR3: CASSVEVDSVPQHF
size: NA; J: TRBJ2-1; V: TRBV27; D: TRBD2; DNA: TGTGCCAGCATCGCCCTTGGGCTAGCGGGAGGTATCAATGAGCAGTTCTTC; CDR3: CASIALGLAGGINEQFF
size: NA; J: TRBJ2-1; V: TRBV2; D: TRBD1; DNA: TGTGCCAGCAGTGAAGCGCCGGGACAGCCCGGATACAATGAGCAGTTCTTC; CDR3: CASSEAPGQPGYNEQFF
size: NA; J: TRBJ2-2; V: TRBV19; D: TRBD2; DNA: TGTGCCAGTAGTATTCTAGCGGTTAACACCGGGGAGCTGTTTTTT; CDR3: CASSILAVNTGELFF
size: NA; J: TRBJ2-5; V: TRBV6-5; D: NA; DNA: TGTGCCAGCAGTTATACTATAGGGGGAGTGGAAGAGACCCAGTACTTC; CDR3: CASSYTIGGVEETQYF
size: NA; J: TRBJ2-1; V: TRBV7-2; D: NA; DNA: TGTGCCAGCAGCTTAGCCCCGGGCGAGCAGTTCTTC; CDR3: CASSLAPGEQFF
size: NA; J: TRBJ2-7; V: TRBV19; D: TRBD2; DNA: TGTGCCAGTAGTATAGGTAACTCTGCTAGCGGGAGCTACGAGCAGTACTTC; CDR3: CASSIGNSASGSYEQYF
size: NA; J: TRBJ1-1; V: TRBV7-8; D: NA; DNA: TGTGCCAGCATGTCCGATGCGGACACTGAAGCTTTCTTT; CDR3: CASMSDADTEAFF
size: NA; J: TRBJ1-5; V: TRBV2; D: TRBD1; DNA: TGTGCCAGTGGACAGGATAGTCAGCCCCAGCATTTT; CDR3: CASGQDSQPQHF
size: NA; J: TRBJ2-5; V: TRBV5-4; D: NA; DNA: TGTGCCAGCAGCTTACCCCAAGAGACCCAGTACTTC; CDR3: CASSLPQETQYF
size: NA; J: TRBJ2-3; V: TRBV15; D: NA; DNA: TGTGCCACCAGCAGTCCCCAGGTCAGGAGCACAGATACGCAGTATTTT; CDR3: CATSSPQVRSTDTQYF
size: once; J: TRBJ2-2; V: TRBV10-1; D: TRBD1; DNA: TGCGCCAGCAGCAGGACAGGGAGCACCGGGGAGCTGTTTTTT; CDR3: CASSRTGSTGELFF
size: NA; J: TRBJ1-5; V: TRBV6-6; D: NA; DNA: TGTGCCAGCAGCTTCGGGGAAAGCAATCAGCCCCAGCATTTT; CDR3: CASSFGESNQPQHF
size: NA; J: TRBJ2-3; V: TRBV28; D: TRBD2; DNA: TGTGCCAGCAGTTTACGGGGGGTACGGACTTCAATAAGCACAGATACGCAGTATTTT; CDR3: CASSLRGVRTSISTDTQYF
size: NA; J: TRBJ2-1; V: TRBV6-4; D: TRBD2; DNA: TGTGCCAGCAGTAACCTAGCGGGCCCTTACAATGAGCAGTTCTTC; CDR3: CASSNLAGPYNEQFF
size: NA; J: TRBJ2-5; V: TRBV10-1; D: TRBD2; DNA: TGCGCCAGCAGTGAGTCGAGCGGGAGATCGGGGGAGACCCAGTACTTC; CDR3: CASSESSGRSGETQYF
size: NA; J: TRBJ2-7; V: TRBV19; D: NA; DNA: TGTGCCAGTAGTATTCGAGGGGCTTTGAGCGAGCAGTACTTC; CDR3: CASSIRGALSEQYF
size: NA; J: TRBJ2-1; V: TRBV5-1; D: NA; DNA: TGCGCCAGCAGCGTCCAACTAGTCGGTGAGCAGTTCTTC; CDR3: CASSVQLVGEQFF
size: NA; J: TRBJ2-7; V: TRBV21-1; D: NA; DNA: TGTGCCAGCAGCAATAACGGGGCTAGCGGAGACTTC; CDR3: CASSNNGASGDF
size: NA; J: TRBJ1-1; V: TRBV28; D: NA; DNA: TGTGCCAGCAGTTTCCGTCTAGGAGGGCGCGGAACTTTCTTT; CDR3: CASSFRLGGRGTFF
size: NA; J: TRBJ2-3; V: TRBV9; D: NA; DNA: TGTGCCAGCAGCTTATGGGACTCAGGCACAGATACGCAGTATTTT; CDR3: CASSLWDSGTDTQYF
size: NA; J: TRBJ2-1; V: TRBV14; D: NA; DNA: TGTGCCAGCAGCGATTTAGCCAGGGTTGGGTCGAATGAGCAGTTCTTC; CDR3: CASSDLARVGSNEQFF
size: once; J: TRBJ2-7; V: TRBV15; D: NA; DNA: TGTGCCACCAGCAAGATAAGCAGATCCTACGAGCAGTACTTC; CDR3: CATSKISRSYEQYF
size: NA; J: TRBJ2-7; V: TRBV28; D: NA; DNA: TGTGCCAGCAGTTGGGCGACGCGTGTCCTACTAACCTACGAGCAGTACTTC; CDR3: CASSWATRVLLTYEQYF
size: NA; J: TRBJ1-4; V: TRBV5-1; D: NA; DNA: TGCGCCAGCAGCTTGGCCCTGACAGGCGGGGTCGAAAAACTGTTTTTT; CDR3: CASSLALTGGVEKLFF
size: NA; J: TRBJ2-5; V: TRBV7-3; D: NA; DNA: TGTGCCAGCAGCTCTTACTTAGGAGAGACCCAGTACTTC; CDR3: CASSSYLGETQYF
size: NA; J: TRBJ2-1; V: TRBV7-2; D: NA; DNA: TGTGCCAGCTCTAGCCAGTGGGGAGGGGGGAATGAGCAGTTCTTC; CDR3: CASSSQWGGGNEQFF
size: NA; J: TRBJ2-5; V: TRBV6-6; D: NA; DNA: TGTGCCAGCAGTTACTCTTCCGGGGCCGAGACCCAGTACTTC; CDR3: CASSYSSGAETQYF
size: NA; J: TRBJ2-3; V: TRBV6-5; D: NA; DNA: TGTGCCAGCAGTTATGGGGGGCTGAGCACAGATACGCAGTATTTT; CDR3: CASSYGGLSTDTQYF
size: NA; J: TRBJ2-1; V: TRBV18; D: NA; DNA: TGTGCCACCCTGGACACAGCAAGCTCCTACAATGAGCAGTTCTTC; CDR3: CATLDTASSYNEQFF
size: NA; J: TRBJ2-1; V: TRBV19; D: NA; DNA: TGTGCCAGTAGCGTGGCACCGGGAGATCAAGAGCAGTTCTTC; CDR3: CASSVAPGDQEQFF
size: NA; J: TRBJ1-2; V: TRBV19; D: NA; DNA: TGTGCCAGTAGTCTTAACGGATATGGCTACACCTTC; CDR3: CASSLNGYGYTF
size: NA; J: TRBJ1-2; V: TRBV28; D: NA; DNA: TGTGCCAGCAGTCCAGGTTATGGCTACACCTTC; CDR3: CASSPGYGYTF
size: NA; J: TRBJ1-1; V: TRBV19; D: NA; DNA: TGTGCCAGTAGTAAAACCCTGAACACTGAAGCTTTCTTT; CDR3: CASSKTLNTEAFF
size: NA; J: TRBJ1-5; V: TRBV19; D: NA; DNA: TGTGCCAGTAGTATCGGCAGAAGAAATCAGCCCCAGCATTTT; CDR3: CASSIGRRNQPQHF
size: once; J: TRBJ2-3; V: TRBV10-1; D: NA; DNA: TGCGCCAGCAGTCTCAGGGGCATGAGCACAGATACGCAGTATTTT; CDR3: CASSLRGMSTDTQYF
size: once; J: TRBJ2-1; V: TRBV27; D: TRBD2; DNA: TGTGCCAGCAGTTATGGACTAGAACGGTTCTTC; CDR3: CASSYGLERFF
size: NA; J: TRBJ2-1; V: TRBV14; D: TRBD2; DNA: TGTGCCAGCAGCCCCCTACCGCGCGGGAGGTTCTACAATGAGCAGTTCTTC; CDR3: CASSPLPRGRFYNEQFF
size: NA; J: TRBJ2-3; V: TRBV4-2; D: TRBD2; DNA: TGTGCCAGCAGCCGCGAAAAAAGCGGGAGGGAGACAGATACGCAGTATTTT; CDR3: CASSREKSGRETDTQYF
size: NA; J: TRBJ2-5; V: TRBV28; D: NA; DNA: TGTGCCAGCAGTTTAGCGGGAGAGACCCAGTACTTC; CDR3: CASSLAGETQYF
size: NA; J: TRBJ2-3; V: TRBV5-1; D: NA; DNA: TGCGCCAGCAGCTTGGGGCACGAAACAGATACGCAGTATTTT; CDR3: CASSLGHETDTQYF
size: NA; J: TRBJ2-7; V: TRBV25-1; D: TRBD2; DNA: TGTGCCAGCAGTCTTACTAGCGGGAGTACCTACGAGCAGTACTTC; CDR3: CASSLTSGSTYEQYF
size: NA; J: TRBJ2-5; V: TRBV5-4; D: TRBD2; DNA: TGTGCCAGCAGCCCCAGTTGGCGGGAGGGGACCCAGTACTTC; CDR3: CASSPSWREGTQYF
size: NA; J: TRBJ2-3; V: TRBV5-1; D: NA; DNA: TGCGCCAGCAGCTTGGATGGGACCAAGTCGGATACGCAGTATTTT; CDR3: CASSLDGTKSDTQYF
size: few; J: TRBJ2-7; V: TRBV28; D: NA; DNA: TGTGCCAGCAGTTTAGCTCGGTACGAGCAGTACTTC; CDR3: CASSLARYEQYF
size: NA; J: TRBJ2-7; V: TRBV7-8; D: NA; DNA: TGTGCCAGCAGCAGAAATAGGTACGAGCAGTACTTC; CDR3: CASSRNRYEQYF
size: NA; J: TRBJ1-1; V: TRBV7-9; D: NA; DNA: TGTGCCAGCAGCTTAGACGTCAGTGAAGCTTTCTTT; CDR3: CASSLDVSEAFF
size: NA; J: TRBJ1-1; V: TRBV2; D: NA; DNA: TGTGCCAGCAGTCCGGAGGCGAACACTGAAGCTTTCTTT; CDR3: CASSPEANTEAFF